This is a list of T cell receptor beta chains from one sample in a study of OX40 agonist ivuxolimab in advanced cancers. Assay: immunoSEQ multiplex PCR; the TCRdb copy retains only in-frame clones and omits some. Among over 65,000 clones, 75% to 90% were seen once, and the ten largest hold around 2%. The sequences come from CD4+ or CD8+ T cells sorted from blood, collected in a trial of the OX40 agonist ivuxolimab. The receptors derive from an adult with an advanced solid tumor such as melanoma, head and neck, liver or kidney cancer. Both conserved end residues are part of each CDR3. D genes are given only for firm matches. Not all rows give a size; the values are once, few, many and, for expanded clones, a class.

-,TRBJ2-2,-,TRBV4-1,CASSPRHGELFF,TGCGCCAGCAGCCCACGTCACGGGGAGCTGTTTTTT
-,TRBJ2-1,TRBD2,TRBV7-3,CASSASGTSGTSSYNEQFF,TGTGCCAGCAGCGCATCCGGGACTAGCGGGACAAGCTCCTACAATGAGCAGTTCTTC
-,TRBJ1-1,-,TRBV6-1,CASSPQHSGTEAFF,TGTGCCAGCAGCCCACAACATTCAGGCACTGAAGCTTTCTTT
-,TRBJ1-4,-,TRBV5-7,CASSLCTRRNEKLFF,TGTGCCAGCAGCCTATGCACAAGGCGTAATGAAAAACTGTTTTTT
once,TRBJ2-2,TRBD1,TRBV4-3,CASSQTGVTGELFF,TGCGCCAGCAGCCAAACAGGGGTAACCGGGGAGCTGTTTTTT
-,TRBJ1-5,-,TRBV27,CASSSGFQPQHF,TGTGCCAGCAGTTCAGGGTTTCAGCCCCAGCATTTT
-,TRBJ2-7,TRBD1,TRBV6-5,CASSYGQGVGEQYF,TGTGCCAGCAGTTACGGGCAGGGGGTTGGGGAGCAGTACTTC
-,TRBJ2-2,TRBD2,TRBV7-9,CASSLSLGGGKLTGELFF,TGTGCCAGCAGCTTATCCCTCGGCGGGGGGAAACTCACCGGGGAGCTGTTTTTT
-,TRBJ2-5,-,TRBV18,CASSPLWDLQETQYF,TGTGCCAGCTCACCTCTCTGGGACCTCCAAGAGACCCAGTACTTC
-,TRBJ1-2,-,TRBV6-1,CASTRPANYGYTF,TGTGCCAGCACGAGACCTGCTAACTATGGCTACACCTTC
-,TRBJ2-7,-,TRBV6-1,CASKKTGLYEQYF,TGTGCCAGCAAGAAGACGGGCCTCTACGAGCAGTACTTC
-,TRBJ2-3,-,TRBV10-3,CAISGGSDTQYF,TGTGCCATCAGTGGGGGATCAGATACGCAGTATTTT
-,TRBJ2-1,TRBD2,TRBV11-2,CASSPSSGGSYNEQFF,TGTGCCAGCAGCCCGAGTAGCGGGGGCTCCTACAATGAGCAGTTCTTC
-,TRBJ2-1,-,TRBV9,CASSSTAYNEQFF,TGTGCCAGCAGCAGTACGGCGTACAATGAGCAGTTCTTC
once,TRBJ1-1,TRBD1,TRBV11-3,CASSKSQGGYTEAFF,TGTGCCAGCAGCAAATCACAGGGGGGGTACACTGAAGCTTTCTTT
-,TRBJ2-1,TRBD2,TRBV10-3,CAISRGTSGDEQFF,TGTGCCATCAGCCGGGGGACTAGCGGAGATGAGCAGTTCTTC